This T cell receptor (beta chain) comes out of a study of blood T cells in healthy people across ages (dated by TCRdb to about 2015). Concerning the study at large: In model experiments, template switching captured about one uniquely barcoded TCR beta cDNA molecule for every two T cells. Age-related changes in TCR beta repertoire diversity were measured in the study by deep sequencing normalized with unique cDNA molecular identifiers. The donors were divided into four age groups: young (average approximately 15 years), middle-aged (over 35), aged (approximately 62) and long-lived (around 80). To avoid experimental bias, donors of different ages were distributed randomly across sequencing lanes. Using the same blood draw, the study looked at two additional independent replicas of 1 million unique cDNA reads for two donors, one aged 18 to 30 and the other aged 80 or older. What the authors observed across the whole study: Estimates of total diversity from one million sequenced T cells were regarded as lower bounds and underestimates. A strong correlation was found between observed TCR beta diversity and the percentage of naive T cells measured by flow cytometry. Because donor CMV infection status was unknown, age-related changes in expanded clonotypes were potentially confounded. Since profiling was done on bulk unsorted PBMCs, naive and antigen-experienced compartments could not be conclusively compared. Observed TCR beta diversity per million T cells fell roughly linearly with age, and a significant reduction was already apparent by age around 40. Compared with the aged group, more naive CD4+ T cells, fewer expanded clones and increased TCR diversity were shown by the long-lived group, suggesting age selection.

To prepare the library, 5' RACE was applied. Reads for this sample came from an Illumina HiSeq 2500. A second PCR of about 7 to 12 cycles was performed with a sample-barcoded 5' primer and a J-beta primer mix. A unique molecular identifier was introduced onto each TCR beta cDNA molecule by a template-switch 5' adaptor carrying 12 random nucleotides. Each sample yielded at least 3 million CDR3-containing paired-end reads. The Mint cDNA synthesis kit, primed by a TRBC-specific oligonucleotide, was used to synthesize first-strand cDNA from all RNA. All cDNA was treated with uracil-DNA glycosylase and then went through a first 18-cycle PCR with the universal primers M1SS and BC2_uni_R. The source study handled its data this way. Each sample was normalized by randomly selecting 1 million high-quality reads, each carrying a distinct molecular identifier. Instead of being binned into consensus sequences, reads with shared molecular identifiers were discarded. MiTCR, run with a Q25 quality threshold and the strictest error-elimination algorithm, handled CDR3 identification, clonotype clustering and error correction. A nonparametric unseen species model using Euler transformation provided a lower-bound estimate of total TCR beta diversity. The raw public data were reprocessed by TCRdb itself: fastp quality trimming at Q25, MiXCR clonotype calling, in-frame beta chains only. Every distinct CDR3 protein forms one entry, paired with its most common genes and DNA. These V and J calls derive from TCRdb rather than the authors' analysis. The sample records approximately 810,000 distinct CDR3 sequences, about 30% of which are singletons. The ten largest clones capture 15% to 20% of the sample.

The donors were roughly 38 Caucasian individuals from Russia, aged roughly 6 to 100 years, who were systemically healthy. Ten milliliters of peripheral blood were drawn from each donor into EDTA-treated Vacutainer tubes. Ficoll-Paque density-gradient centrifugation was used to isolate PBMCs, with at least 7 million per sample. Total RNA, at least 6 micrograms per sample, was extracted from PBMCs with Trizol reagent. The percentages of naive CD45RAhigh/CD27high T cells were determined by flow cytometry on a PBMC aliquot from every donor. This clonotype has at least ten counts. Its binding antigen is unknown. One base away there is no much larger clone; base qualities are not given. Sample: blood. This TCR came from a woman of 80 years or more in good health.

The nucleotide sequence is TGTGCCAGCAGCCCGCGCCGCGGGGGAAGAAGGAGCACAGATACGCAGTATTTT. This sequence encodes CASSPRRGGRRSTDTQYF. The chain is encoded by TRBV7-2 joined to TRBJ2-3, with TRBD2 identical over 7 junction bases. CDR1 and CDR2 were assigned from the germline V gene as SGHTA and FQGNSA. From V the trimming removes 5 bases and from J it removes 0 bases, while the gene matches leave 14 bases of the junction unaccounted for. Its CDR3 holds 18 amino acids, cysteine through phenylalanine. Of all the DNA, just the CDR3 is kept, 54 bases in frame from base 1.